This entry lists 17 T cell receptor beta chains sequenced from one sample in a study of prognosis after radiotherapy for stage I lung cancer. Genomic DNA provided the template from which TCR beta CDR3 was amplified by two-round multiplex PCR. First-round PCR, the initial amplification, used primers specific to each TRBV and TRBJ gene. MiXCR, applied by TCRdb to the multiplex PCR reads, yields one record per CDR3 protein. This table holds roughly 26,000 distinct CDR3 sequences, roughly 30% found once. This specimen consisted of PBMCs, obtained before or after stereotactic body radiation therapy (not recorded which). These receptors were collected from a donor over 45 with non-small cell lung cancer.

This clonotype showed up many times. This chain links TRBV5-6 with TRBJ2-7; 7 nucleotides align to TRBD2. The V segment lost 4 bases and the J segment 2 bases; nucleotides outside the gene matches: 9. Germline V gene lookup returns CDR1 SGHDT and CDR2 YYEEEE. This CDR3 comprises 15 residues. For the CDR3, the DNA is TGTGCCAGCAGCCCCGCAGCGGGGTTAACCTACGAGCAGTACTTC. Its protein product is CASSPAAGLTYEQYF.

The chain couples TRBV20-1 to TRBJ1-1; TRBD1 matches 7 bases. Germline V gene lookup returns CDR1 DFQATT and CDR2 SNEGSKA (reference sequence). V gave up 4 bases and J gave up 5 bases; unmatched junction bases: 10. This CDR3 is 14 amino acids long. CDR3 residues: CSAKRDRAGTEAFF. Here the CDR3 DNA reads TGCAGTGCTAAACGAGACAGGGCGGGAACTGAAGCTTTCTTT.

About this clonotype itself: A far larger clone is a single base away, which makes a read error likely. The rearrangement joins TRBV20-1 to TRBJ2-7; maybe TRBD1 (5 bases). TRBJ2-5 explains the end of the DNA better; the J call may be wrong. Germline loops: CDR1 DFQATT, CDR2 SNEGSKA (reference sequence). The CDR3 extends over 15 amino acids. The CDR3 here is CSATADIFSQETQYF. CDR3 coding DNA: TGCAGTGCTACCGCGGACATTTTCTCCCAAGAGACCCAGTACTTC.

This clonotype was seen at least ten times. This rearrangement joins TRBV28 to TRBJ2-2; perhaps TRBD1 as D (6 bases). Germline CDR1 and CDR2: MDHEN and SYDVKM. V dropped 5 bases and J dropped 3 bases, with 19 bases sitting between them. CDR3 size: 17 residues. The DNA for the CDR3 is TGTGCCAGCAGTGTATACGCTACCCACAGGGACACCGGGGAGCTGTTTTTT. It translates to CASSVYATHRDTGELFF.

This sequence joins TRBV2 and TRBJ1-5; 10 nucleotides match TRBD1. Looked up from germline, CDR1 is SNHLY and CDR2 is FYNNEI. The CDR3 contains 15 residues. The V gene end was trimmed by 0 bases and the J gene end by 6 bases; junction bases not matched to a gene: 2. The CDR3 region is CASSEAGQGSQPQHF. The CDR3 nucleotides read TGTGCCAGCAGTGAAGCGGGACAGGGGAGTCAGCCCCAGCATTTT.

As concerns this clonotype: Possible read error: a much larger clone is one base away. The chain employs TRBV6-4 and TRBJ2-1; 11 bases align to TRBD2. CDR1 and CDR2 (germline): MRHNA, SNTAGT. The CDR3 loop spans 16 amino acids. The V gene end was trimmed by 5 bases and the J gene end by 7 bases; junction bases not matched to a gene: 10. CDR3 nucleotides: TGTGCCAGCAGTCCCCTAGCGGGAGGCCCGTTAAATGAGCAGTTCTTC. It codes for CASSPLAGGPLNEQFF.

The V gene is TRBV19, the J gene TRBJ2-1; no clear D. The V and J ends lost 3 bases and 0 bases respectively, with 15 bases between them. CDR3 length: 17 residues. Looked up from germline, CDR1 is LNHDA and CDR2 is SQIVND (reference sequence). CDR3 sequence reads: CASSIRRHMSSYNEQFF. The CDR3 nucleotides are TGTGCCAGTAGTATCCGTCGACATATGAGCTCCTACAATGAGCAGTTCTTC.

The genes are TRBV6-1 and TRBJ2-1; TRBD2 might be the D (6 bases). Germline V CDR1 and CDR2: MNHNS, SASEGT. The germline V and J ends were trimmed by 6 bases and 3 bases, with 9 bases remaining between them. This CDR3 contains 13 residues. DNA for the CDR3: TGTGCCAGCAGCCGGGACTTCTACAATGAGCAGTTCTTC. It encodes CASSRDFYNEQFF.

By sample fraction, this clonotype is medium-sized. CDR3 amino acids: CASSDSFRGTQYF. The DNA for the CDR3 is TGTGCCAGCAGTGACAGCTTCCGTGGGACCCAGTACTTC. The chain combines TRBV6-2 or TRBV6-3 with TRBJ2-5, with D maybe TRBD1 (5 bases). Germline V gives CDR1 MNHEY, CDR2 SVGEGT. Trimming took 5 bases from V and 7 from J, leaving 14 bases between them. The CDR3 length is 13 residues.

For this clonotype: In this CDR3 the conserved last residue, phenylalanine or tryptophan, is missing, so a read error is likely. The rearrangement uses TRBV28 and TRBJ2-5; 7 bases are shared with TRBD2. CDR1 and CDR2 from the germline V gene are MDHEN and SYDVKM. The CDR3 runs 15 residues. Trimming took 4 bases from V and 9 from J; bases not matched to a gene: 14. The CDR3 reads CASSSLSGVWSAQYS. DNA for the CDR3: TGTGCCAGCAGTTCCCTAAGCGGGGTGTGGTCGGCCCAGTACTCC.

V and J are TRBV28 and TRBJ2-7; TRBD1 is a possible D gene (6 bases). CDR3 size: 11 residues. Trimming pared 7 bases from V and 3 bases from J, leaving 7 bases between. The germline gives CDR1 MDHEN, CDR2 SYDVKM. CDR3 loop: CASMDSYEQYF. CDR3 nucleotides: TGTGCCAGCATGGACAGCTACGAGCAGTACTTC.

This clonotype has at least ten counts. The chain combines TRBV2 with TRBJ1-2; TRBD1 is a possible D gene (5 bases). Germline CDR1 SNHLY, CDR2 FYNNEI. This CDR3 is built from 13 residues. V was shortened by 8 bases and J by 3 bases, with 13 bases between the two germline ends. The CDR3 sequence is CASRWGADYGYTF. CDR3 nucleotides: TGTGCCAGCCGTTGGGGCGCAGACTATGGCTACACCTTC.

The CDR3: CASSASRTLSGEAFF. CDR3 in DNA: TGTGCCAGCAGCGCTAGCAGGACCCTCTCGGGTGAAGCTTTCTTT. V is TRBV9 and J is TRBJ1-1, with D uncertain. The CDR3 contains 15 residues. Germline V gene sequence: CDR1 SGDLS, CDR2 YYNGEE. Trimming took 3 bases from V and 7 from J, leaving 19 bases between them.

The sample holds a few counts of this clonotype. The chain links TRBV6-5 to TRBJ2-1; maybe TRBD2 (6 bases). This CDR3 is 12 amino acids long. Trimming left V 0 bases short and J 12 bases short, with 9 bases between. Germline assignment: CDR1 MNHEY and CDR2 SVGAGI. The CDR3 sequence: CASSYSTRGQFF. The CDR3 DNA reads TGTGCCAGCAGTTACTCGACTAGGGGGCAGTTCTTC.

V is TRBV20-1 and J is TRBJ1-6; possibly TRBD1 for D (5 bases). Trimming left V 1 base short and J 7 bases short, with 11 bases between. There are 14 residues in the CDR3. Germline V gene data show CDR1 as DFQATT and CDR2 as SNEGSKA (reference sequence). CDR3 sequence reads: CSARVAGLNSPLHF. The CDR3 nucleotides read TGCAGTGCTAGAGTGGCAGGGTTGAATTCACCCCTCCACTTT.

The gene calls are TRBV7-2 and TRBJ1-4; 7 bases map to TRBD1. Per germline, CDR1 SGHTA and CDR2 FQGNSA. V gave up 0 bases and J gave up 7 bases; unmatched junction bases: 8. The CDR3 spans 16 residues. CDR3 sequence reads: CASSLAGGTVGEKLFF. The CDR3 DNA reads as TGTGCCAGCAGCTTAGCTGGCGGGACAGTCGGTGAAAAACTGTTTTTT.

This clonotype has only a few counts. This could be a read error, since a much larger clone is one nucleotide away. The chain recombines TRBV4-1 with TRBJ1-3; the D gene is possibly TRBD1 (6 bases). The V gene's germline CDR1 is MGHRA and CDR2 YSYEKL. The CDR3 totals 17 residues. CDR3 region: CASSQEDTGLSGNTVYF. DNA for the CDR3: TGCGCCAGCAGCCAAGAAGATACAGGGCTATCTGGAAACACCGTATATTTT.